The entry below describes one T cell receptor (beta chain). The data originate from a study of blood T cell repertoires in COVID-19. Across the study: The origin of the acute and convalescent COVID-19 samples was the United States, Italy and Spain. Nucleic acid was either cDNA or gDNA, and it came from T cells, B-cell-depleted T cells, or PBMCs.

Germline CDR1 DFQATT, CDR2 SNEGSKA (reference sequence). This CDR3 has 11 residues. Trimming took 5 bases from V and 3 from J, leaving 8 bases between them. Per the original methods: Using reference gene primer amplification, nucleated cell counts were estimated. The table came from immunoSEQ multiplex PCR; TCRdb's copy has only in-frame clones and leaves some out. V and J calls and clone size come straight from that table; D and trimming were deduced from the DNA. Of 55,000 to 65,000 clones listed, roughly four fifths are singletons. Sequenced material: peripheral blood. The sequence came from an elderly woman with acute or convalescent COVID-19. The chain joins TRBV20-1 to TRBJ2-7, with a possible D match to TRBD1 (5 bases). CDR3: CSAAGHYEQYF. As DNA, the CDR3 is TGCAGTGCTGCAGGGCACTACGAGCAGTACTTC.